Below, 17 T cell receptor beta chains from the same sample are listed, as sequenced in a study of T and B cells in COVID-19 patients. Each TRB amplification used about 220-500 ng of genomic DNA from blood. Multiplex PCR with BIOMED2 TRB-A/B primer pools amplified TRB rearrangements. TCRdb used MiXCR to reprocess the multiplex PCR reads, holding one entry per CDR3 protein. The data show tens of thousands of distinct CDR3 sequences, around 28% seen once. Sample: blood. These receptor sequences come from a human donor who had recovered from COVID-19.

This clonotype was observed a handful of times. The chain links TRBV6-1 to TRBJ1-5; 7 bases are shared with TRBD1. V gave up 3 bases and J gave up 4 bases; unmatched junction bases: 6. The CDR3 length is 15 residues. Per germline, CDR1 MNHNS and CDR2 SASEGT. The CDR3 loop is CASSEEGGWNQPQHF. The CDR3 DNA reads TGTGCCAGCAGTGAGGAAGGGGGCTGGAATCAGCCCCAGCATTTT.

This clonotype was seen more than once but under ten times. This chain connects TRBV6-1 to TRBJ1-5; tentative D call: TRBD1 (5 bases). The CDR3 totals 14 residues. V was cut by 4 bases and J by 9 bases, with 16 bases left in between. Germline CDR1 and CDR2: MNHNS and SASEGT. The CDR3 DNA sequence: TGTGCCAGCAGTGGCCCGGGACTACTTGGGCCCCAGCATTTT. As protein: CASSGPGLLGPQHF.

This clonotype was observed many times. The V call is TRBV30, the J call TRBJ1-6, with D tentatively TRBD1 (6 bases). The CDR3 has 15 residues. V was clipped by 2 bases and J by 6 bases, with 14 bases between them. Germline V gene data show CDR1 as GTSNPN and CDR2 as SVGIG (reference sequence). CDR3 sequence: CAWSQGYRVNSPLHF. In nucleotides, the CDR3 is TGTGCCTGGAGTCAGGGTTACAGGGTTAATTCACCCCTCCACTTT.

This clonotype turned up a few times. The chain links TRBV6-2 or TRBV6-3 to TRBJ2-5, with a possible D match to TRBD2 (6 bases). Trimming took off 7 bases at V and 0 bases at J, with 15 bases between the two ends. CDR3 length: 15 residues. CDR1 is MNHEY and CDR2 is SVGEGT in the germline V gene. The CDR3 region has the DNA TGTGCCAGCACCCCTGGGAGCGGGTACCAAGAGACCCAGTACTTC. Its protein product is CASTPGSGYQETQYF.

CDR3 loop: CASSQGATNEQFF. CDR3 in DNA: TGTGCCAGCAGCCAAGGAGCAACCAATGAGCAGTTCTTC. The rearrangement joins TRBV7-2 to TRBJ2-1; D gene unclear. V lost 5 bases and J lost 6, with 11 bases in between. Per germline, CDR1 SGHTA and CDR2 FQGNSA. The CDR3 is made up of 13 amino acids.

This clonotype occurred a few times. The gene calls are TRBV12-3 or TRBV12-4 and TRBJ1-1, with D possibly matching TRBD1 (5 bases). Trimming took off 2 bases at V and 2 bases at J, with 15 bases between the two ends. This CDR3 is built from 16 residues. In nucleotides, the CDR3 is TGTGCCAGCAGTTTAACTTTGACAGTTCCAAACACTGAAGCTTTCTTT. Translation gives CASSLTLTVPNTEAFF.

This clonotype was detected ten times or more. The rearrangement links TRBV19 to TRBJ2-7; unclear D gene. V lost 5 bases, J lost 0 bases, and 8 bases lay in between. Germline CDR1 is LNHDA and CDR2 is SQIVND (reference sequence). CDR3 length: 13 amino acids. CDR3: CASSVQSSYEQYF. The CDR3 region has the DNA TGTGCCAGTAGTGTACAGTCCTCCTACGAGCAGTACTTC. Using reference TRBV19 and TRBJ2-7 for the parts outside the CDR3, the full variable domain is DGGITQSPKYLFRKEGQNVTLSCEQNLNHDAMYWYRQDPGQGLRLIYYSQIVNDFQKGDIAEGYSVSREKKESFPLTVTSAQKNPTAFYLCASSVQSSYEQYFGPGTRLTVT.

This clonotype was seen repeatedly, ten times or more. The rearrangement joins TRBV29-1 to TRBJ1-1, with TRBD1 matching over 9 bases. V was pared by 4 bases and J by 1 base, with 1 base of the junction left unmatched. The V gene's germline CDR1 is SQVTM and CDR2 ANQGSEA. CDR3 size: 13 residues. DNA for the CDR3: TGCAGCGTTGGACAGGGGGGGAACACTGAAGCTTTCTTT. This sequence encodes CSVGQGGNTEAFF.

The chain links TRBV6-2 or TRBV6-3 to TRBJ2-4; a possible D gene is TRBD1 (5 bases). Trimming took 2 bases from V and 0 from J, leaving 20 bases between them. Germline lookup yields CDR1 MNHEY and CDR2 SVGEGT. The CDR3 is 19 residues long. CDR3 DNA sequence: TGTGCCAGCAGTTACCTCTCGAGCCGACAGTCCCCAGCCAAAAACATTCAGTACTTC. The encoded protein is CASSYLSSRQSPAKNIQYF.

This clonotype occurred many times. This chain links TRBV6-5 with TRBJ2-7; 7 positions agree with TRBD2. Germline loops: CDR1 MNHEY, CDR2 SVGAGI. The CDR3 spans 15 residues. With V trimmed by 6 bases and J by 6 bases, 14 bases remained unmatched. The DNA for the CDR3 is TGTGCCAGCAGCCCCGGGACTACCTTAACTCTCGAGCAGTACTTC. As protein: CASSPGTTLTLEQYF.

This chain connects TRBV7-9 to TRBJ1-1; D uncertain. This CDR3 comprises 12 residues. V lost 4 bases, J lost 5 bases, and 8 bases lay in between. Germline CDR1 SEHNR, CDR2 FQNEAQ (reference sequence). CDR3 sequence reads: CASSSSRTEAFF. CDR3 in DNA: TGTGCCAGCAGCTCCTCAAGGACTGAAGCTTTCTTT. Complete variable domain (other parts from reference TRBV7-9 and TRBJ1-1): DTGVSQNPRHKITKRGQNVTFRCDPISEHNRLYWYRQTLGQGPEFLTYFQNEAQLEKSRLLSDRFSAERPKGSFSTLEIQRTEQGDSAMYLCASSSSRTEAFFGQGTRLTVV.

A few counts support this clonotype. The chain combines TRBV15 with TRBJ2-7, with D tentatively TRBD1 (5 bases). The germline CDR1 and CDR2 sequences are LNHNV and YYDKDF (reference sequence). Trimming pared 0 bases from V and 6 bases from J, leaving 21 bases between. This CDR3 spans 17 amino acids. The CDR3 is CATSREVGRDLRLEQYF. Here the CDR3 DNA reads TGTGCCACCAGCAGAGAGGTAGGCAGGGATCTTCGCCTCGAGCAGTACTTC. The variable domain in full, with the rest retrieved from reference TRBV15 and TRBJ2-7, is DAMVIQNPRYQVTQFGKPVTLSCSQTLNHNVMYWYQQKSSQAPKLLFHYYDKDFNNEADTPDNFQSRRPNTSFCFLDIRSPGLGDTAMYLCATSREVGRDLRLEQYFGPGTRLTVT.

The chain couples TRBV2 to TRBJ2-1, with 14 bases fitting TRBD2. CDR3 size: 16 residues. The trim removed 4 bases at V and 5 bases at J, leaving 4 bases unmatched. The germline gives CDR1 SNHLY, CDR2 FYNNEI. CDR3 nucleotide sequence: TGTGCCAGCAGTGGACTAGCGGGGGGGCCAGACAATGAGCAGTTCTTC. Translating it yields CASSGLAGGPDNEQFF. Supplemented by reference TRBV2 and TRBJ2-1, the full variable domain reads EPEVTQTPSHQVTQMGQEVILRCVPISNHLYFYWYRQILGQKVEFLVSFYNNEISEKSEIFDDQFSVERPDGSNFTLKIRSTKLEDSAMYFCASSGLAGGPDNEQFFGPGTRLTVL.

This clonotype occurred a few times. This sequence joins TRBV6-5 and TRBJ2-7; 8 nucleotides align to TRBD1. The CDR3 is 14 amino acids. The V gene's germline CDR1 is MNHEY and CDR2 SVGAGI. The V and J ends lost 8 bases and 0 bases, in that order; junction bases with no gene match: 6. CDR3 nucleotides: TGTGCCAGCGGGAGGACAGGGAGCTCCTACGAGCAGTACTTC. This sequence encodes CASGRTGSSYEQYF.

This clonotype was picked up a small number of times. This chain joins TRBV12-3 or TRBV12-4 and TRBJ1-5; D is uncertain. Trimming took 3 bases from V and 0 from J, leaving 9 bases between them. The CDR3 covers 15 residues. The CDR3 nucleotides read TGTGCCAGCAGTTTGGGTTTGGGTAGCAATCAGCCCCAGCATTTT. Its protein product is CASSLGLGSNQPQHF.

This clonotype showed up just a few times. The chain links TRBV5-5 to TRBJ2-5; 7 bases align to TRBD1. From germline, CDR1 is SGHKS and CDR2 YYEKEE (reference sequence). Trimming at V came to 2 bases and at J to 6 bases, leaving 10 bases not matched to a gene. This CDR3 is built from 15 residues. CDR3 DNA sequence: TGTGCCAGCAGCTTCGATCCGGGACAGAAAAAGACCCAGTACTTC. Encoded protein: CASSFDPGQKKTQYF.

The rearrangement links TRBV7-9 to TRBJ2-3; D unresolved. V was shortened by 1 base and J by 5 bases, with 10 bases between the two germline ends. Germline values: CDR1 SEHNR, CDR2 FQNEAQ (reference sequence). The CDR3 covers 14 residues. The CDR3 region has the DNA TGTGCCAGCAGCTTAGGGGCGGTCCTAGATACGCAGTATTTT. Translation gives CASSLGAVLDTQYF.